This T cell receptor (beta chain) was found in a study of blood T cell repertoires in COVID-19. Study-wide context: Spain, Italy and the United States supplied samples that represented acute and convalescent COVID-19. From T cells, B-cell-depleted T cells, or PBMCs came the material, which was cDNA or gDNA.

Original processing notes: Amplification from reference gene primers served as the basis for estimated nucleated cell counts. Generated by immunoSEQ multiplex PCR, the TCRdb table keeps only in-frame clones and is missing some. The D gene and trimming were derived from the DNA, and the V and J assignments and clone size from that table. The sample yields 85,000 to 90,000 clones, 82% seen once. Germline V gene sequence: CDR1 SGHRS, CDR2 YFSETQ. V shed 2 bases and J 4 bases; nucleotides not matched to a gene: 9. CDR3 length: 16 amino acids. V is TRBV5-1 and J is TRBJ1-1; 9 bases are a match to TRBD1. Sequences were obtained from peripheral blood. The source of this sequence is a woman older than 75 with acute or convalescent COVID-19. The CDR3 sequence: CASSFQLSTGGTEAFF. Written as DNA, the CDR3 is TGCGCCAGCAGCTTTCAGCTTTCGACAGGGGGCACTGAAGCTTTCTTT.